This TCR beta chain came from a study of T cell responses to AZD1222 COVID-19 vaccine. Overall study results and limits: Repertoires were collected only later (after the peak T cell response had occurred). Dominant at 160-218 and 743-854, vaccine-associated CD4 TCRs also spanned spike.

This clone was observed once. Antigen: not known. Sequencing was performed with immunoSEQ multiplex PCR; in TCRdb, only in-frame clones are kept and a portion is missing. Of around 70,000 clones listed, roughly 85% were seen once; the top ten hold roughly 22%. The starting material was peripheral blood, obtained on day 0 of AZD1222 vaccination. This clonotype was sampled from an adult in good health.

Here the CDR3 DNA reads TGTGCCATCAGTGAGTCGTGGTCCAATGAGCAGTTCTTC. Amino acid sequence: CAISESWSNEQFF. This chain links TRBV10-3 with TRBJ2-1; D unresolved. This CDR3 has 13 amino acids. Trimming shortened V by 0 bases and J by 6 bases, and 6 bases separated the two germline ends. CDR1 and CDR2 from the germline V gene are ENHRY and SYGVKD.